This TCR beta chain came from a study of OX40 agonist ivuxolimab in advanced cancers. Some clones are missing from TCRdb's copy, which holds only in-frame ones; the method was immunoSEQ multiplex PCR. The top ten hold 35% to 45% of the sample, which has about 21,000 clones, about 85% seen once. This clone was recorded once. The CDR3 has 14 residues. Trimming stripped 4 bases from V and 2 bases from J, with 12 bases between. Germline CDR1 and CDR2: SGHVS and FNYEAQ. The material was CD4+ or CD8+ T cells sorted from blood, obtained in a trial of the OX40 agonist ivuxolimab. The TCR sequence derives from an adult with an advanced solid tumor such as melanoma, head and neck, liver or kidney cancer. V and J are TRBV7-6 and TRBJ2-7, with D maybe TRBD1 (6 bases). The CDR3 DNA follows: TGTGCCAGCAGCTCCCGACAGGCCGCCTACGAGCAGTACTTC. Amino acids: CASSSRQAAYEQYF.